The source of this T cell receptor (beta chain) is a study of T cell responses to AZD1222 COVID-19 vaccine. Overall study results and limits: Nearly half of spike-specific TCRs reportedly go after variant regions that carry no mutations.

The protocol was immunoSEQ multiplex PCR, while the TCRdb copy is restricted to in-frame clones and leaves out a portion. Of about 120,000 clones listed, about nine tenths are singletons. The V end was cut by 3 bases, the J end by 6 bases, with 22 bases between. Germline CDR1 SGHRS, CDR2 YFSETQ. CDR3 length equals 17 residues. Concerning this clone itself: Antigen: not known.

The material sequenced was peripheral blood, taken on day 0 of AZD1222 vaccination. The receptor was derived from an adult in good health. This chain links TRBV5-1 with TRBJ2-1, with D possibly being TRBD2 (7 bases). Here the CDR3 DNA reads TGCGCCAGCAGCTCCGGGACGGGCGGGGGCCTCCTCAATGAGCAGTTCTTC. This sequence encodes CASSSGTGGGLLNEQFF. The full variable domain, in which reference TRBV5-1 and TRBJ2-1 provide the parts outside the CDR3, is KAGVTQTPRYLIKTRGQQVTLSCSPISGHRSVSWYQQTPGQGLQFLFEYFSETQRNKGNFPGRFSGRQFSNSRSEMNVSTLELGDSALYLCASSSGTGGGLLNEQFFGPGTRLTVL.